The source of this T cell receptor beta chain is a study of tumor-infiltrating lymphocytes in oesophageal squamous cell carcinoma. TCRdb ran MiXCR on the PCR reads and lists one entry per CDR3 protein. The repertoire holds just under 20,000 distinct CDR3 sequences, with just under 40% as singletons. Germline V gives CDR1 LNHNV, CDR2 YYDKDF (reference sequence). V shed 0 bases and J shed 11 bases, with 22 bases lying between them. The CDR3 sequence is 16 residues long. This clonotype was counted ten times or more. V usage is TRBV15 and J usage is TRBJ2-5; D tentatively fits TRBD1 or TRBD2 (6 bases each). The material sequenced was esophageal tumor tissue. The TCR sequence derives from a male donor with esophageal squamous cell carcinoma. The CDR3 DNA reads TGTGCCACCAGCAGAGATCGGGTAGTTAGGGGGGAAGAGCAGTACTTC. Its protein is CATSRDRVVRGEEQYF.